The source of this TCR beta chain is a study of OX40 agonist ivuxolimab in advanced cancers. The overall study: The treatment was a fully human IgG2 OX40 agonist, ivuxolimab. A history of anti-PD-1, anti-PD-L1 or anti-CTLA-4 therapy was acceptable, and approximately 40% had some. Partial responses were achieved by three patients, of whom one had hepatocellular carcinoma and two had cutaneous melanoma.

The protocol was immunoSEQ multiplex PCR, while the TCRdb copy is restricted to in-frame clones and leaves out a portion. The data show tens of thousands of clones, 75% to 90% seen once. Trimming removed 3 bases from V and 1 base from J, with 8 bases in between. The germline V gene has CDR1 SGHDT and CDR2 YYEEEE. The CDR3 has 14 amino acids. The V and J genes are TRBV5-6 and TRBJ1-5, with D unclear. This TCR came from an adult with an advanced solid tumor such as melanoma, head and neck, liver or kidney cancer. This material consisted of CD4+ or CD8+ T cells sorted from blood, taken in a trial of the OX40 agonist ivuxolimab. The CDR3 coding sequence is TGTGCCAGCAGCTCGGAAGGCAGCAATCAGCCCCAGCATTTT. It is translated as CASSSEGSNQPQHF.